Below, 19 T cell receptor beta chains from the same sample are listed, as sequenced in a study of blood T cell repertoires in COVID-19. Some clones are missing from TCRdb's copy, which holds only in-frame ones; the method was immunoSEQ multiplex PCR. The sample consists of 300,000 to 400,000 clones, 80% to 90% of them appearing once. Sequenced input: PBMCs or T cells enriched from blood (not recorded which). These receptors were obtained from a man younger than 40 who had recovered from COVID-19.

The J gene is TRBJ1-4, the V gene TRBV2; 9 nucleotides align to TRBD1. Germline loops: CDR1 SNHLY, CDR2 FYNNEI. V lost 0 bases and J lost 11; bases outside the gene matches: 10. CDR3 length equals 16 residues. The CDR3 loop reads CASSEATGQGRGKLFF. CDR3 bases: TGTGCCAGCAGTGAAGCAACCGGACAGGGGCGGGGGAAACTGTTTTTT.

The CDR3: CASSTGTGDGYGYTF. CDR3 in DNA: TGTGCCAGCAGCACCGGGACAGGGGACGGCTATGGCTACACCTTC. The chain uses TRBV9 and TRBJ1-2; 10 bases map to TRBD1. With 4 bases clipped from V and 4 bases from J, the junction kept 7 bases outside the gene matches. CDR3 size: 15 residues. Per germline, CDR1 SGDLS and CDR2 YYNGEE. Variable domain in full (rest from reference TRBV9 and TRBJ1-2): DSGVTQTPKHLITATGQRVTLRCSPRSGDLSVYWYQQSLDQGLQFLIQYYNGEERAKGNILERFSAQQFPDLHSELNLSSLELGDSALYFCASSTGTGDGYGYTFGSGTRLTVV.

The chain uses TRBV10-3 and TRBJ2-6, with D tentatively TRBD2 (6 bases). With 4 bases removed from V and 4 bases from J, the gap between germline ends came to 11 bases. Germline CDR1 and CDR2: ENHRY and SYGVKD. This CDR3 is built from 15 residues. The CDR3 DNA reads TGTGCCATCAGTGGGGGACTTTCCGGGGCCAACGTCCTGACTTTC. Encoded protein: CAISGGLSGANVLTF.

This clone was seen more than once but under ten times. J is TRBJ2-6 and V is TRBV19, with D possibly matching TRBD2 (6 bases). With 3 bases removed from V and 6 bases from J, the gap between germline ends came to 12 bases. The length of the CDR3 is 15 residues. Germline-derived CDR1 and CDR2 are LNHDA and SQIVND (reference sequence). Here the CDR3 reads CASSIGTAVANVLTF. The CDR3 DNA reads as TGTGCCAGTAGTATCGGGACTGCGGTGGCCAACGTCCTGACTTTC.

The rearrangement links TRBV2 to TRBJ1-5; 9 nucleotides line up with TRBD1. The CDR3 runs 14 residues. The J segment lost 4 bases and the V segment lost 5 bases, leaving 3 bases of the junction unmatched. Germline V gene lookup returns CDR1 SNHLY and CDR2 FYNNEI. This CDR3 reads CASSPGTGNQPQHF. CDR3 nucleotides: TGTGCCAGCAGTCCCGGGACAGGGAATCAGCCCCAGCATTTT. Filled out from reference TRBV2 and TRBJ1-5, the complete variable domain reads EPEVTQTPSHQVTQMGQEVILRCVPISNHLYFYWYRQILGQKVEFLVSFYNNEISEKSEIFDDQFSVERPDGSNFTLKIRSTKLEDSAMYFCASSPGTGNQPQHFGDGTRLSIL.

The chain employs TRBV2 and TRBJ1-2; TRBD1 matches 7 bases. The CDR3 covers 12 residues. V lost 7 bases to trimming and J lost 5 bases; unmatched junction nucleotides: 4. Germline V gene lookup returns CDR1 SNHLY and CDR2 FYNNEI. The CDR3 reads CASTGTEYGYTF. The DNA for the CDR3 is TGTGCCAGCACCGGGACAGAGTATGGCTACACCTTC.

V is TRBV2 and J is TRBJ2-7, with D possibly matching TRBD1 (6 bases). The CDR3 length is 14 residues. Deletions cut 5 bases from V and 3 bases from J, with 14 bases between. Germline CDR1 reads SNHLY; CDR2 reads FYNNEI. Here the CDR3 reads CASSKSGAYYEQYF. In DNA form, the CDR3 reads TGTGCCAGCAGTAAATCAGGGGCCTACTACGAGCAGTACTTC. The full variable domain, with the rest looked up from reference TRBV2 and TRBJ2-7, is EPEVTQTPSHQVTQMGQEVILRCVPISNHLYFYWYRQILGQKVEFLVSFYNNEISEKSEIFDDQFSVERPDGSNFTLKIRSTKLEDSAMYFCASSKSGAYYEQYFGPGTRLTVT.

Here the CDR3 DNA reads TGTGCCAGCAGCTTGGTTCTAGCGGGGGGCCCCACAGATACGCAGTATTTT. Translating it yields CASSLVLAGGPTDTQYF. This sequence joins TRBV5-5 and TRBJ2-3; 11 nucleotides align to TRBD2. Per the germline V gene, CDR1 is SGHKS and CDR2 is YYEKEE (reference sequence). This CDR3 region has 17 residues. With 0 bases clipped from V and 2 bases from J, the junction kept 5 bases outside the gene matches.

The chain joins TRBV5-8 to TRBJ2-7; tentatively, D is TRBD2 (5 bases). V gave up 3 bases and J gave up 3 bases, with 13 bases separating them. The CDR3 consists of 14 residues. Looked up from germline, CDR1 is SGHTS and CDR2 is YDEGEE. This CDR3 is CASSSGLLNYEQYF. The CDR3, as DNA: TGTGCCAGCAGCTCCGGACTTCTCAACTACGAGCAGTACTTC.

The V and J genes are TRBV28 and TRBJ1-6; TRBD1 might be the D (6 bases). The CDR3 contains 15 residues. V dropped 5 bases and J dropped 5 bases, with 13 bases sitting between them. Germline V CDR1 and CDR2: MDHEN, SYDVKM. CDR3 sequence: CASSLQGTNNSPLHF. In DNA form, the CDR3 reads TGTGCCAGCAGTCTCCAGGGGACCAATAATTCACCCCTCCACTTT.

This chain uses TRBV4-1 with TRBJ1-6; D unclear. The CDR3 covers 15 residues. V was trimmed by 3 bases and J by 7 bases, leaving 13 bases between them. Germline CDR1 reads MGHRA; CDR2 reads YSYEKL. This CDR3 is CASSQVRGGNSPLHF. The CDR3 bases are TGCGCCAGCAGCCAGGTGCGCGGTGGAAATTCACCCCTCCACTTT.

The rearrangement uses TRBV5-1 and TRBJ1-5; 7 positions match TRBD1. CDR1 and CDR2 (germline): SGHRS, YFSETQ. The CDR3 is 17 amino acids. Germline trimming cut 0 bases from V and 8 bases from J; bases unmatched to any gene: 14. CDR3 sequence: CASSLGVWQGVPEPQHF. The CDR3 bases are TGCGCCAGCAGCTTGGGAGTATGGCAGGGGGTACCCGAGCCCCAGCATTTT.

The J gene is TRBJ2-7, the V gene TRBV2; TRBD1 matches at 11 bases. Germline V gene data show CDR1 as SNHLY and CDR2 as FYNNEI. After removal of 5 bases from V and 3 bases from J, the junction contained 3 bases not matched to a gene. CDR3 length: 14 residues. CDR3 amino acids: CASSSGTGGYEQYF. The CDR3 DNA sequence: TGTGCCAGCAGTTCCGGGACAGGGGGCTACGAGCAGTACTTC.

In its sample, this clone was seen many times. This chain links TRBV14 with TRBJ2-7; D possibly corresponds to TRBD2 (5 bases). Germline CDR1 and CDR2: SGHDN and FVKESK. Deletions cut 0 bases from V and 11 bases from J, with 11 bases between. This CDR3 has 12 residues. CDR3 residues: CASSQEMPGKYF. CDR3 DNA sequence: TGTGCCAGCAGCCAAGAGATGCCGGGGAAGTACTTC.

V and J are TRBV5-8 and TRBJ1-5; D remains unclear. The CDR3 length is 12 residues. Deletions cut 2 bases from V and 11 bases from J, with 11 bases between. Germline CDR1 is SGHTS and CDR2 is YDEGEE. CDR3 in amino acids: CASSFPRSAQHF. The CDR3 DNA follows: TGTGCCAGCAGCTTTCCGAGGAGTGCCCAGCATTTT.

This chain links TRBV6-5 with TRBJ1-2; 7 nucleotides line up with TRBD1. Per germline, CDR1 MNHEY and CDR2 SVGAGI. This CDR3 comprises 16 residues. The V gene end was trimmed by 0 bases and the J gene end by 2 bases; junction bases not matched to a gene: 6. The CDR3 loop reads CASSYSPTGRNYGYTF. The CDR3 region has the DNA TGTGCCAGCAGTTACTCTCCGACAGGGAGGAACTATGGCTACACCTTC.

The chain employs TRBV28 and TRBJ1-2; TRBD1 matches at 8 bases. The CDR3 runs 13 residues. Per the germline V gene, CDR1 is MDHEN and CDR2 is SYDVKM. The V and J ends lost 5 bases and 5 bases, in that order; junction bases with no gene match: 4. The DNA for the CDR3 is TGTGCCAGCAGTACAGGGGGGGAGTATGGCTACACCTTC. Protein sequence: CASSTGGEYGYTF.

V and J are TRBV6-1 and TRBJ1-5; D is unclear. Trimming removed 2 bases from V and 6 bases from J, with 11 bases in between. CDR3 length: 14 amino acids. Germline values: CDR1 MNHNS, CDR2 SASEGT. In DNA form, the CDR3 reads TGTGCCAGCAGTGAATCGGCAGGTCTTCAGCCCCAGCATTTT. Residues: CASSESAGLQPQHF.

CDR3 DNA sequence: TGTGCCAGCAGCCCGGGACTAGCGGGTAACACCGGGGAGCTGTTTTTT. Protein sequence: CASSPGLAGNTGELFF. V usage is TRBV11-2 and J usage is TRBJ2-2; the match to TRBD2 covers 12 bases. The CDR3 loop spans 16 amino acids. V shed 5 bases, J shed 2 bases, and the junction held 3 bases outside the gene matches. Per the germline V gene, CDR1 is SGHAT and CDR2 is FQNNGV.